Following are 15 T cell receptor beta chains from one sample sequenced in a study of identical twins. MiXCR, applied by TCRdb to the 5' RACE reads, yields one record per CDR3 protein. The repertoire holds approximately 240,000 distinct CDR3 sequences, roughly an eighth seen once, with approximately 10% in the top ten. The sequenced material came from memory (CD45RO+) T cells sorted from blood. The receptor set was obtained from a woman between 18 and 29 years old in good health.

This clonotype showed up many times. The rearrangement joins TRBV24-1 to TRBJ2-1; D gene uncertain. Per the germline V gene, CDR1 is KGHDR and CDR2 is SFDVKD. This CDR3 spans 12 amino acids. With 1 base removed from V and 9 bases from J, the gap between germline ends came to 6 bases. CDR3 DNA sequence: TGTGCCACCAGTGATTTTGGGCCTGAGCAGTTCTTC. Protein sequence: CATSDFGPEQFF.

Only a few counts were recorded for this clonotype. The rearrangement joins TRBV20-1 to TRBJ2-5; D is unclear. CDR1 DFQATT and CDR2 SNEGSKA come from the germline V gene (reference sequence). CDR3 length equals 13 residues. V dropped 1 base and J dropped 5 bases, with 11 bases sitting between them. The CDR3 nucleotides read TGCAGTGCTAGAGTGGTCGCCTCGGAGACCCAGTACTTC. It codes for CSARVVASETQYF.

This chain links TRBV20-1 with TRBJ2-7, with TRBD2 matching over 9 bases. CDR1 is DFQATT, CDR2 SNEGSKA, per germline (reference sequence). J lost 6 bases, V lost 0 bases, and 15 bases had no gene match. The CDR3 has 17 residues. The CDR3 sequence is CSARDMTLAGRDGEQYF. In DNA, the CDR3 is TGCAGTGCTAGAGATATGACCCTAGCGGGGAGAGATGGCGAGCAGTACTTC.

This clonotype was counted between two and nine times. The chain uses TRBV5-1 and TRBJ1-1; tentatively, D is TRBD1 (5 bases). Trimming took off 7 bases at V and 1 base at J, with 11 bases between the two ends. Germline V gene lookup returns CDR1 SGHRS and CDR2 YFSETQ. The CDR3 sequence is 13 residues long. This CDR3 is CASQGRRNTEAFF. CDR3 coding DNA: TGCGCCAGCCAGGGAAGGAGGAACACTGAAGCTTTCTTT. Combining the CDR3 with reference TRBV5-1 and TRBJ1-1 gives the whole variable domain KAGVTQTPRYLIKTRGQQVTLSCSPISGHRSVSWYQQTPGQGLQFLFEYFSETQRNKGNFPGRFSGRQFSNSRSEMNVSTLELGDSALYLCASQGRRNTEAFFGQGTRLTVV.

This chain joins TRBV7-6 and TRBJ2-7; tentatively, D is TRBD1 or TRBD2 (6 bases each). Deletions cut 5 bases from V and 1 base from J, with 18 bases between. The CDR3 has 16 amino acids. From germline, CDR1 is SGHVS and CDR2 FNYEAQ. CDR3 in DNA: TGTGCCAGCAGCGTAGGGGCCGGGGGCGGATCCTACGAGCAGTACTTC. It yields the protein CASSVGAGGGSYEQYF. Complete variable domain (other parts from reference TRBV7-6 and TRBJ2-7): GAGVSQSPRYKVTKRGQDVALRCDPISGHVSLYWYRQALGQGPEFLTYFNYEAQQDKSGLPNDRFSAERPEGSISTLTIQRTEQRDSAMYRCASSVGAGGGSYEQYFGPGTRLTVT.

The J gene is TRBJ2-3, the V gene TRBV5-1, with D hard to call. CDR3 length: 11 residues. V was clipped by 5 bases and J by 5 bases, with 6 bases between them. In germline, CDR1 is SGHRS, CDR2 YFSETQ. CDR3 protein: CASRIEDTQYF. CDR3 DNA: TGCGCCAGCAGGATAGAAGATACGCAGTATTTT.

This clonotype was seen ten or more times. The chain uses TRBV5-1 and TRBJ1-4; no clear D gene. There are 13 residues in the CDR3. V shed 0 bases and J shed 10 bases, with 10 bases lying between them. CDR1 is SGHRS, CDR2 YFSETQ, per germline. The CDR3 protein is CASSLDGSGKLFF. As DNA, the CDR3 is TGCGCCAGCAGCTTGGACGGTTCCGGAAAACTGTTTTTT.

This clonotype was counted ten times or more. The gene calls are TRBV3-1 and TRBJ2-1; maybe TRBD2 (7 bases). CDR3 length equals 12 residues. The germline CDR1 and CDR2 sequences are LGHDT and YNNKEL (reference sequence). Trimming shortened V by 4 bases and J by 9 bases, and 10 bases separated the two germline ends. CDR3 DNA sequence: TGTGCCAGCAGCCGACGGGGGGCTGAGCAGTTCTTC. Protein: CASSRRGAEQFF.

The chain has TRBV6-1 and TRBJ2-7, with 11 nucleotides matching TRBD2. The V and J ends lost 3 bases and 2 bases, in that order; junction bases with no gene match: 6. Looked up from germline, CDR1 is MNHNS and CDR2 is SASEGT. This CDR3 is 16 amino acids long. CDR3 residues: CASSDPSGGNTYEQYF. DNA of the CDR3: TGTGCCAGCAGTGACCCTAGCGGGGGGAACACCTACGAGCAGTACTTC.

This clonotype was seen only a few times. This chain connects TRBV20-1 to TRBJ2-1; 8 positions agree with TRBD2. The germline gives CDR1 DFQATT, CDR2 SNEGSKA (reference sequence). The V and J ends lost 6 bases and 7 bases, in that order; junction bases with no gene match: 14. This CDR3 contains 15 residues. The DNA of the CDR3 is TGCAGTGCCCCAGACCCCAGCGGGAGTAAAAATGAGCAGTTCTTC. Translation: CSAPDPSGSKNEQFF.

This clonotype has only a few counts. The V gene is TRBV20-1, the J gene TRBJ2-7, with D tentatively TRBD1 (5 bases). This CDR3 has 11 residues. Looked up from germline, CDR1 is DFQATT and CDR2 is SNEGSKA (reference sequence). In DNA, the CDR3 is TGCAGCATAACAGGACAAAAGGAGCAGTACTTC. It is translated as CSITGQKEQYF.

This clonotype was picked up a small number of times. V and J are TRBV7-2 and TRBJ2-7, with D possibly being TRBD1 (7 bases). The CDR3 is 15 residues long. Trimming pared 1 base from V and 2 bases from J, leaving 12 bases between. Germline loops: CDR1 SGHTA, CDR2 FQGNSA. DNA for the CDR3: TGTGCCAGCAGCTTAGAGACAGGGAGGACCTACGAGCAGTACTTC. It is translated as CASSLETGRTYEQYF.

The chain links TRBV10-3 to TRBJ2-1, with a tentative D call TRBD2 (6 bases). V lost 6 bases and J 8 bases, leaving 11 bases between the germline ends. The CDR3 has 12 amino acids. Germline loops: CDR1 ENHRY, CDR2 SYGVKD. This CDR3 reads CAISRTTDEQFF. The CDR3 coding sequence is TGTGCCATCAGCCGGACTACCGATGAGCAGTTCTTC.

This clonotype has just a few counts. This sequence joins TRBV12-3 or TRBV12-4 and TRBJ1-1; TRBD1 is a possible D gene (5 bases). Trimming removed 5 bases from V and 5 bases from J, with 15 bases in between. CDR3 length: 14 amino acids. The CDR3 bases are TGTGCCAGCAGTCCAACGGGGCGTTGGACTGAAGCTTTCTTT. Encoded protein: CASSPTGRWTEAFF.

This clonotype turned up a few times. The J gene is TRBJ1-2, the V gene TRBV12-3 or TRBV12-4; D gene ambiguous. Trimming stripped 6 bases from V and 5 bases from J, with 13 bases between. The CDR3 runs 13 residues. The CDR3 bases are TGTGCCAGCAGACCCATGGCCAATTATGGCTACACCTTC. Translation: CASRPMANYGYTF.